This TCR beta chain is drawn from a study of T cells in Graves' hyperthyroidism and ophthalmopathy. This clonotype turned up a few times. Orbital computed tomography and thyroid ultrasound, together with serum TRAb and thyroxine and clinical symptoms, were used for diagnoses. Amplification yielded TCR beta CDR3 regions, with RNA transcripts as the source. The TCR CDR3 was amplified in a first-round RT-PCR using the HTBI primer set. TCRdb analysed the multiplex PCR reads with MiXCR anew, one entry per CDR3 protein. The table shows 600,000 to 650,000 distinct CDR3 sequences, with 20% to 25% occurring only once. From germline, CDR1 is MNHEY and CDR2 SMNVEV (reference sequence). The length of the CDR3 is 18 residues. With 3 bases clipped from V and 2 bases from J, the junction kept 11 bases outside the gene matches.

This receptor was taken from a man aged 25 to 45 with Graves' ophthalmopathy. J is TRBJ2-1 and V is TRBV27; 9 nucleotides align to TRBD2. Sequenced sample: blood. The CDR3 spells CASSFSQTSGPPYNEQFF. CDR3 DNA: TGTGCCAGCAGTTTTAGTCAGACTAGCGGCCCTCCCTACAATGAGCAGTTCTTC.